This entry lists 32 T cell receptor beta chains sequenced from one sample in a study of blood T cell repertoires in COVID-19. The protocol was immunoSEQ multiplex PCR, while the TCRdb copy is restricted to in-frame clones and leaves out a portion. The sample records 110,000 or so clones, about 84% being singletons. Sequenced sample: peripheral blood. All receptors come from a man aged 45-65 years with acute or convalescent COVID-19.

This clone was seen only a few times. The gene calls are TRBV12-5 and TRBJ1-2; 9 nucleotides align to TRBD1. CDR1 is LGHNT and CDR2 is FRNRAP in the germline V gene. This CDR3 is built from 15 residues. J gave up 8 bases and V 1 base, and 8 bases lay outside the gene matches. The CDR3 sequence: CASGLDQTGGEGYTF. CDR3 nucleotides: TGTGCTAGTGGTTTGGACCAAACAGGGGGCGAGGGCTACACCTTC.

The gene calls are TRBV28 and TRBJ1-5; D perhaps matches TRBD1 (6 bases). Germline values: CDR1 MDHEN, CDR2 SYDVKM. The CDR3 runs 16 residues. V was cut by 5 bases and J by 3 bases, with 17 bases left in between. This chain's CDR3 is CASSPSMWTDNQPQHF. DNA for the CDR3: TGTGCCAGCAGTCCCTCCATGTGGACAGACAATCAGCCCCAGCATTTT.

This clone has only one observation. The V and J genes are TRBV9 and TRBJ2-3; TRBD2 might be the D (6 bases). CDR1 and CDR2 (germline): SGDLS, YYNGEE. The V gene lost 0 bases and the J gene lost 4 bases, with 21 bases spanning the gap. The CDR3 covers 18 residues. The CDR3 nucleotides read TGTGCCAGCAGCGTAGGTCGGGCGGGGTCCCAAGTTGCAGATACGCAGTATTTT. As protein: CASSVGRAGSQVADTQYF.

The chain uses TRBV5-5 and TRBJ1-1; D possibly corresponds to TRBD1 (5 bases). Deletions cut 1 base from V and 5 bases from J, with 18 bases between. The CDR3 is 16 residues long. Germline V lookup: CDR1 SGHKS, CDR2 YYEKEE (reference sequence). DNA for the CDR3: TGTGCCAGCAGCTTGTGGGGTCCGGGGGAGGGGACTGAAGCTTTCTTT. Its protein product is CASSLWGPGEGTEAFF.

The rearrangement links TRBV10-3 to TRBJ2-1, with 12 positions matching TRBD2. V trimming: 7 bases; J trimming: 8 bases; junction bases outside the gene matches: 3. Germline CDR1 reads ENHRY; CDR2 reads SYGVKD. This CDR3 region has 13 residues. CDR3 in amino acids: CAITSGGAYEQFF. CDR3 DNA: TGTGCCATCACTAGCGGGGGGGCCTATGAGCAGTTCTTC.

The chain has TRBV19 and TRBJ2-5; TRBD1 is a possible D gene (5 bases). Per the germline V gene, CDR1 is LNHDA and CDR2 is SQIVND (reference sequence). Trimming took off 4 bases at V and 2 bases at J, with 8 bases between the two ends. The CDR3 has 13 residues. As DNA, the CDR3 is TGTGCCAGTAGTAGACAGTCTCAAGAGACCCAGTACTTC. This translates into CASSRQSQETQYF.

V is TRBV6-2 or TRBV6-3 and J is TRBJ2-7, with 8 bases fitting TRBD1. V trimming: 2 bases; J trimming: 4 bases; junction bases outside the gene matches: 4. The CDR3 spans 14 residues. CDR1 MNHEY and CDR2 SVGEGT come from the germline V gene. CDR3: CASSYGQGAYEQYF. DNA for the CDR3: TGTGCCAGCAGTTACGGGCAGGGGGCGTACGAGCAGTACTTC.

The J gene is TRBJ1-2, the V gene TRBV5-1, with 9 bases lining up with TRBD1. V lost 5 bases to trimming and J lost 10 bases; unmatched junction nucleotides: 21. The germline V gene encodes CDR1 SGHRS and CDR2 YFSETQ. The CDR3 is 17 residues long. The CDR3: CASRAPKGQGKESLYTF. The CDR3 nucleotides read TGCGCCAGCAGAGCTCCCAAGGGACAGGGAAAAGAGAGCCTCTACACCTTC.

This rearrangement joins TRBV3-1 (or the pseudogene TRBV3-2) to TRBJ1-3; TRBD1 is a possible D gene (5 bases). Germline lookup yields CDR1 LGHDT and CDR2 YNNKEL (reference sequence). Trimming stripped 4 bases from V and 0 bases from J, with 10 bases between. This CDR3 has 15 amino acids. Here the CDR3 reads CASSPRGGSGNTIYF. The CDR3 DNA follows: TGTGCCAGCAGCCCAAGGGGAGGCTCTGGAAACACCATATATTTT.

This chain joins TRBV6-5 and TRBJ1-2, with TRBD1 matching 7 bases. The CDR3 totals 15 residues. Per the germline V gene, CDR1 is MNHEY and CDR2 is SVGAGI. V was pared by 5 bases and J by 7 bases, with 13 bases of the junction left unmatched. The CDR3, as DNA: TGTGCCAGCAGTCCCCGTAGTGACAGGGAGAGTGGCTACACCTTC. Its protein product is CASSPRSDRESGYTF.

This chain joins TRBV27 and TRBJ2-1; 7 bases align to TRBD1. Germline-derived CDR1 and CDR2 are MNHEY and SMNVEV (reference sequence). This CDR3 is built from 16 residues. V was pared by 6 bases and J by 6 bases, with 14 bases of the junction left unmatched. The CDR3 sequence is CASRNPGTVLSNEQFF. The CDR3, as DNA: TGTGCCAGCAGAAATCCCGGGACAGTCCTTTCCAATGAGCAGTTCTTC.

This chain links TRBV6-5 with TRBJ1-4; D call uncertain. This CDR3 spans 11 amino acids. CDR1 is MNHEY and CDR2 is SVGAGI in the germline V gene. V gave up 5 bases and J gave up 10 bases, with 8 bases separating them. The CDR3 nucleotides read TGTGCCAGCAGTCAACTAGTAAAACTGTTTTTT. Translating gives CASSQLVKLFF.

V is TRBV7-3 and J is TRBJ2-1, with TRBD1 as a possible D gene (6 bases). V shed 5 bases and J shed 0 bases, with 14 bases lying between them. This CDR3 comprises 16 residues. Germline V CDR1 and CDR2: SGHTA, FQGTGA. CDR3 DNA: TGTGCCAGCAGCCCCGAACCCAGGGGCTCCTACAATGAGCAGTTCTTC. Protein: CASSPEPRGSYNEQFF.

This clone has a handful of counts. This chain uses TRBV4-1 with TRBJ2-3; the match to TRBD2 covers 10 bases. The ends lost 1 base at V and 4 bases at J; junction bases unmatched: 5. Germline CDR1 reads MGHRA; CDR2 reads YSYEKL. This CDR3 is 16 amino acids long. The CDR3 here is CASSQGPSGGADTQYF. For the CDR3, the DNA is TGCGCCAGCAGCCAAGGCCCTAGCGGGGGAGCAGATACGCAGTATTTT.

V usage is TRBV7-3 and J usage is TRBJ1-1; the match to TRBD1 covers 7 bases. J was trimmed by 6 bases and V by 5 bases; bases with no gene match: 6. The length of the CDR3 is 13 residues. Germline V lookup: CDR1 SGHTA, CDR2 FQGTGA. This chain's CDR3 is CASSKDRWAEAFF. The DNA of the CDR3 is TGTGCCAGCAGCAAGGACAGGTGGGCTGAAGCTTTCTTT.

The DNA for the CDR3 is TGTGCCAGTAGTTCTACAGGGAGGGATGAAAAACTGTTTTTT. Protein product: CASSSTGRDEKLFF. The gene calls are TRBV19 and TRBJ1-4; a possible D gene is TRBD1 (6 bases). Germline lookup yields CDR1 LNHDA and CDR2 SQIVND (reference sequence). The length of the CDR3 is 14 residues. V was trimmed by 5 bases and J by 6 bases, leaving 13 bases between them.

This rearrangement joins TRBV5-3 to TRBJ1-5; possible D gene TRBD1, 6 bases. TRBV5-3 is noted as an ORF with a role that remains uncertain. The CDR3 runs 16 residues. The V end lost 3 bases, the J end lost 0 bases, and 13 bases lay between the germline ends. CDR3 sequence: CARSCPQGSSNQPQHF. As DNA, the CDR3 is TGTGCCAGAAGCTGCCCACAGGGAAGTAGCAATCAGCCCCAGCATTTT.

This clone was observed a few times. CDR3 sequence: CASSASGGANEKLFF. The CDR3 DNA sequence: TGTGCCAGCAGTGCGTCAGGGGGTGCTAATGAAAAACTGTTTTTT. The chain carries TRBV27 and TRBJ1-4; 7 nucleotides match TRBD1. The CDR3 is 15 residues long. Germline V gene data show CDR1 as MNHEY and CDR2 as SMNVEV (reference sequence). V dropped 5 bases and J dropped 3; count of bases not matched to a gene: 6.

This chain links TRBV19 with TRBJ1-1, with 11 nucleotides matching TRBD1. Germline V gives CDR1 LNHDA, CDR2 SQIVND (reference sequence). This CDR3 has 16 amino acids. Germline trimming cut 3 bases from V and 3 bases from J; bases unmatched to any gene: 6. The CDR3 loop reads CASSILEGQGDTEAFF. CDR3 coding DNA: TGTGCCAGTAGTATCTTGGAGGGACAGGGGGACACTGAAGCTTTCTTT. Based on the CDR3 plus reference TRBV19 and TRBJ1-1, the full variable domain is DGGITQSPKYLFRKEGQNVTLSCEQNLNHDAMYWYRQDPGQGLRLIYYSQIVNDFQKGDIAEGYSVSREKKESFPLTVTSAQKNPTAFYLCASSILEGQGDTEAFFGQGTRLTVV.

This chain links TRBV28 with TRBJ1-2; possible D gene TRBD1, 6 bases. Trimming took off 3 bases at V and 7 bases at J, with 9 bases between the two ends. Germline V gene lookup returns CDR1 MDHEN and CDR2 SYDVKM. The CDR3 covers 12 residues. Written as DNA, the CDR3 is TGTGCCAGCAGTTTGAGGACAGTTGGCTACACCTTC. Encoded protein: CASSLRTVGYTF.

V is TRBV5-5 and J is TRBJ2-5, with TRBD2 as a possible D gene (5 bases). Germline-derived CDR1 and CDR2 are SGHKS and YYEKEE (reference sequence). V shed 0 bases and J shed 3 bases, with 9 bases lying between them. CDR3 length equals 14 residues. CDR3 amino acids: CASSLVTSEETQYF. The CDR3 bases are TGTGCCAGCAGCTTGGTAACTAGTGAAGAGACCCAGTACTTC.

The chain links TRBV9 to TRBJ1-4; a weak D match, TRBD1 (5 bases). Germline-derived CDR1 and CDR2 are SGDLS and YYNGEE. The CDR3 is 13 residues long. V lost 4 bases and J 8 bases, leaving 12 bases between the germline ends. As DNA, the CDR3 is TGTGCCAGCAGCCCCCGGCAGGGCGAAAAACTGTTTTTT. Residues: CASSPRQGEKLFF.

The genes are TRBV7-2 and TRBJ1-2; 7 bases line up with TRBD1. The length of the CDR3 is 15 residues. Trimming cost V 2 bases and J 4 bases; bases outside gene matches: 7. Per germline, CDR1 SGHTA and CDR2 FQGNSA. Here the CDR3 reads CASSLSTGTRYGYTF. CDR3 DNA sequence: TGTGCCAGCAGCTTATCGACAGGGACCCGCTATGGCTACACCTTC.

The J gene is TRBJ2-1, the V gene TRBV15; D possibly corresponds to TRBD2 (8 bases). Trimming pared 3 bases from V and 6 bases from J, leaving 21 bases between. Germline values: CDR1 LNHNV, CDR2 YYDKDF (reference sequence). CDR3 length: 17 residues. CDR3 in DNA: TGTGCCACCAGCAGTCGGGGTACAGGGGCGGGAGGCAATGAGCAGTTCTTC. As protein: CATSSRGTGAGGNEQFF. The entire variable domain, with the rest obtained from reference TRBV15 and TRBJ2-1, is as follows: DAMVIQNPRYQVTQFGKPVTLSCSQTLNHNVMYWYQQKSSQAPKLLFHYYDKDFNNEADTPDNFQSRRPNTSFCFLDIRSPGLGDTAMYLCATSSRGTGAGGNEQFFGPGTRLTVL.

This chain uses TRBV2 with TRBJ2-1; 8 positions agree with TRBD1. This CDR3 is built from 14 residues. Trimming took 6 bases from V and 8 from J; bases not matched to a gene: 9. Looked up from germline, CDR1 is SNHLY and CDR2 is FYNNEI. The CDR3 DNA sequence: TGTGCCAGCAGGAGGGCAGGGGGCACTTATGAGCAGTTCTTC. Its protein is CASRRAGGTYEQFF.

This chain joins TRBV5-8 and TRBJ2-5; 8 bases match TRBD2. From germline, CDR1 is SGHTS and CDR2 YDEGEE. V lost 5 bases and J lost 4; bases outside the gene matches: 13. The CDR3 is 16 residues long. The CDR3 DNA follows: TGTGCCAGCAGGACCCTCGCGGGGGGCGGTGGAGAGACCCAGTACTTC. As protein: CASRTLAGGGGETQYF.

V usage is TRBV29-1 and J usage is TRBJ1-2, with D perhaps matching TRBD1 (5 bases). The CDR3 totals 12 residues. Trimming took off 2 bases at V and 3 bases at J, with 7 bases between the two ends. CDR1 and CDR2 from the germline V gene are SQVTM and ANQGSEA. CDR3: CSVEKGDYGYTF. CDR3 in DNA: TGCAGCGTTGAAAAAGGGGACTATGGCTACACCTTC.

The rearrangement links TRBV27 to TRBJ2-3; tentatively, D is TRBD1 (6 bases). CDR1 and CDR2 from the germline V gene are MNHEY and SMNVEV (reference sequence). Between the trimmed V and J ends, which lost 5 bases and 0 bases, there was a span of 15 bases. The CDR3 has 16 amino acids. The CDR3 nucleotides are TGTGCCAGCAGTCTCTCAGGGGTTTCTAGCACAGATACGCAGTATTTT. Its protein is CASSLSGVSSTDTQYF.

CDR3 protein: CASSPGGYGYTF. The CDR3 region has the DNA TGTGCCAGCAGCCCTGGCGGGTATGGCTACACCTTC. The chain links TRBV3-1 (or the pseudogene TRBV3-2) to TRBJ1-2, with D unresolved. The CDR3 runs 12 residues. Germline assignment: CDR1 LGHDT and CDR2 YNNKEL (reference sequence). Trimming cost V 4 bases and J 5 bases, with 8 bases left between them.

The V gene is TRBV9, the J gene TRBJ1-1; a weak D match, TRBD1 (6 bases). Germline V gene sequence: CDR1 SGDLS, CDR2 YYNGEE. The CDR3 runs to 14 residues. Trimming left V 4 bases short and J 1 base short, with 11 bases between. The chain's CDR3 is CASSPGTTNTEAFF. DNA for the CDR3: TGTGCCAGCAGCCCGGGGACAACGAACACTGAAGCTTTCTTT.

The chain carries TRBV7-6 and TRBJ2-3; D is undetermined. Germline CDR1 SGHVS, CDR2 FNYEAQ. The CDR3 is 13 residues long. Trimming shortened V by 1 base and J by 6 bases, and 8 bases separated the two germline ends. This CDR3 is CASSLVSRDTQYF. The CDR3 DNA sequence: TGTGCCAGCAGCTTAGTAAGCAGGGATACGCAGTATTTT. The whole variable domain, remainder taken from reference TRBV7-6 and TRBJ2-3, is GAGVSQSPRYKVTKRGQDVALRCDPISGHVSLYWYRQALGQGPEFLTYFNYEAQQDKSGLPNDRFSAERPEGSISTLTIQRTEQRDSAMYRCASSLVSRDTQYFGPGTRLTVL.

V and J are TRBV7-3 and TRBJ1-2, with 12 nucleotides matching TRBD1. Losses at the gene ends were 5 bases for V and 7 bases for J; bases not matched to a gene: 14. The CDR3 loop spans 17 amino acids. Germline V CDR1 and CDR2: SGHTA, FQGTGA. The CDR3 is CASSRGGQGAELGGYTF. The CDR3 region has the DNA TGTGCCAGCAGCCGAGGGGGACAGGGGGCTGAGTTGGGTGGCTACACCTTC.